Following are 8 T cell receptor beta chains from one sample sequenced in a study of regulatory T cells in long-lasting Graves disease. Time point reported: newly diagnosed GD, antithyroid drugs for less than 3 months. Scientists built the TCR library using RNA that was extracted from PBMCs. Construction of TCR beta libraries relied on iRepertoire HTBI primers and on Arm-PCR targeting CDR3 regions. Each CDR3 protein is one row after TCRdb ran MiXCR on the multiplex PCR reads. Here the sample spans fewer than 400,000 distinct CDR3 sequences, about 18% being singletons. The source was peripheral blood mononuclear cells (PBMCs), collected at new diagnosis, from a patient treated with antithyroid drugs. Source of these receptors: a female donor with Graves disease.

As concerns this clonotype: The junction departs from germline at one end; a sequencing error may be responsible. This chain joins TRBV5-1 and TRBJ2-3, with D tentatively TRBD2 (5 bases). The CDR3 is 15 amino acids. Germline CDR1 reads SGHRS; CDR2 reads YFSETQ. The CDR3 loop is CASTLETGDTDTQYF. The CDR3 DNA reads TGTGCCAGCACCTTGGAGACCGGGGACACAGATACGCAGTATTTT.

This clonotype was detected many times. This chain links TRBV13 with TRBJ2-1; perhaps TRBD2 as D (6 bases). The V end lost 5 bases, the J end lost 1 base, and 15 bases lay between the germline ends. There are 16 residues in the CDR3. The germline V gene has CDR1 PRHDT and CDR2 FYEKMQ (reference sequence). The CDR3: CASSVGGGWSYNEQFF. For the CDR3, the DNA is TGTGCCAGCAGCGTCGGGGGAGGTTGGTCCTACAATGAGCAGTTCTTC.

This clonotype was detected a few times. The CDR3, as DNA: TGTGCCAGCCGGGGATATTCCTACGAGCAGTACTTC. This translates into CASRGYSYEQYF. The rearrangement uses TRBV7-9 and TRBJ2-7, with D perhaps matching TRBD2 (5 bases). The CDR3 runs to 12 residues. In germline, CDR1 is SEHNR, CDR2 FQNEAQ (reference sequence). Trimming took off 8 bases at V and 1 base at J, with 9 bases between the two ends.

The V and J genes are TRBV19 and TRBJ2-7; D call uncertain. This CDR3 region has 14 residues. CDR1 and CDR2 from the germline V gene are LNHDA and SQIVND (reference sequence). Trimming cost V 5 bases and J 0 bases, with 11 bases left between them. The CDR3 loop is CASSPAGLSYEQYF. CDR3 nucleotide sequence: TGTGCCAGTAGTCCAGCCGGGCTCTCCTACGAGCAGTACTTC.

A remark on this clonotype: It may be a read error: a sequence one base away is much more abundant. J is TRBJ1-2 and V is TRBV6-5, with TRBD1 as a possible D gene (5 bases). This CDR3 is 15 amino acids long. Per germline, CDR1 MNHEY and CDR2 SVGAGI. CDR3 nucleotides: TGTGCCAGCAGTTACTTCGGGGGAGAAAACTATGGCTGCACCTTC. Residues: CASSYFGGENYGCTF.

Concerning this clonotype itself: A much larger clone is a single base away; this may be a read error. The chain uses TRBV6-1 and TRBJ1-1; TRBD1 agrees at 7 bases. CDR3 length equals 12 residues. V gave up 6 bases and J gave up 4 bases; unmatched junction bases: 2. Germline assignment: CDR1 MNHNS and CDR2 SASEGT. CDR3 in amino acids: CASRTGATEAFF. The CDR3 DNA reads TGTGCCAGCAGAACAGGGGCCACTGAAGCTTTCTTT.

DNA for the CDR3: TGTGCCAGTAGCTCGGGGGTTGGAAACACCATATATTTT. This translates into CASSSGVGNTIYF. This chain links TRBV19 with TRBJ1-3; a weak D match, TRBD1 (5 bases). V lost 6 bases, J lost 3 bases, and 9 bases lay in between. Per germline, CDR1 LNHDA and CDR2 SQIVND (reference sequence). The CDR3 has 13 amino acids.

In this sample, this clonotype turned up many times. The V call is TRBV7-2, the J call TRBJ2-1; 9 bases are shared with TRBD2. CDR3 length: 16 amino acids. From germline, CDR1 is SGHTA and CDR2 FQGNSA. V lost 4 bases and J lost 5; bases outside the gene matches: 9. For the CDR3, the DNA is TGTGCCAGCAGCTCGTCTCTAGCGGGAACCAACAATGAGCAGTTCTTC. Translation gives CASSSSLAGTNNEQFF.